This T cell receptor beta chain was recovered during a study of immune evolution from preneoplasia to lung adenocarcinoma. Points from the study as a whole: Compared with EGFR-mutant or double wild-type lesions, KRAS-mutant nodules were more clonal. Clonality was highest in normal lung, lower in later-stage lesions apparently. Top clone frequencies peaked in normal lung, apparently declining through invasive adenocarcinoma.

V lost 0 bases to trimming and J lost 0 bases, with 15 bases between them. Germline V gene data show CDR1 as SQVTM and CDR2 as ANQGSEA. This CDR3 contains 16 residues. A note on this clone: Its target is unknown.

Patient tissue came from resections in Japan or China, 2014–2017. Data came from immunoSEQ multiplex PCR; TCRdb stores just in-frame clones and leaves some out. This table holds some 5,000 clones, about 80% found once. The TCR originated in a person aged 70 to 79 with lung adenocarcinoma. The sequencing sample was made of FFPE minimally invasive lung adenocarcinoma tissue. The chain employs TRBV29-1 and TRBJ2-7, with D unresolved. CDR3 region: CSVEDYLTESSYEQYF. CDR3 in DNA: TGCAGCGTTGAAGATTACTTAACGGAAAGCTCCTACGAGCAGTACTTC.